A single sample is the source of the 24 T cell receptor beta chains below, sequenced in a study of cytomegalovirus exposure and HLA in healthy donors. Primers for the PCR totalled 60 Vbeta and 13 Jbeta. TCRdb keeps only in-frame clones here, not all; method: immunoSEQ multiplex PCR. The profile covers about 140,000 clones, with roughly 80% appearing a single time and under 2% taken by the ten largest. The sample taken for sequencing was PBMCs. These receptors were collected from a female donor in good health and CMV-seronegative.

In this sample, this clone turned up a few times. V and J are TRBV7-9 and TRBJ1-1; unclear D gene. Deletions cut 4 bases from V and 1 base from J, with 13 bases between. Germline CDR1 SEHNR, CDR2 FQNEAQ (reference sequence). The CDR3 is 15 amino acids. CDR3 sequence (DNA): TGTGCCAGCAGCTATACCTCAACGGGGAACACTGAAGCTTTCTTT. Its protein product is CASSYTSTGNTEAFF.

The chain recombines TRBV5-1 with TRBJ2-2; D gene unclear. Germline V lookup: CDR1 SGHRS, CDR2 YFSETQ. V lost 5 bases and J lost 3, with 17 bases in between. The CDR3 is 16 residues long. The CDR3 bases are TGCGCCAGCAGACGTCGTGGGCAGCCGGACACCGGGGAGCTGTTTTTT. It translates to CASRRRGQPDTGELFF.

J is TRBJ1-6 and V is TRBV5-6; D unclear. V was trimmed by 2 bases and J by 5 bases, leaving 20 bases between them. The V gene's germline CDR1 is SGHDT and CDR2 YYEEEE. CDR3 length: 18 residues. The CDR3: CASSLTLGPLANNSPLHF. The CDR3 DNA follows: TGTGCCAGCAGCTTAACCCTAGGCCCGTTGGCCAATAATTCACCCCTCCACTTT.

This chain connects TRBV9 to TRBJ2-5, with 11 bases aligning to TRBD2. V lost 0 bases and J lost 5; bases outside the gene matches: 6. Germline loops: CDR1 SGDLS, CDR2 YYNGEE. The CDR3 runs to 16 residues. CDR3 in DNA: TGTGCCAGCAGCGTAGCTACTAGCGGGAGTGCTGAGACCCAGTACTTC. Translation gives CASSVATSGSAETQYF.

The rearrangement links TRBV4-2 to TRBJ2-7, with 11 positions matching TRBD2. The ends lost 1 base at V and 1 base at J; junction bases unmatched: 6. The germline CDR1 and CDR2 sequences are LGHNA and YNFKEQ. CDR3 size: 17 residues. DNA for the CDR3: TGTGCCAGCAGCCAAGTCTCTCCTAGCGGGAGGTCCTACGAGCAGTACTTC. Its translation: CASSQVSPSGRSYEQYF.

The table lists this clone with a count of one. The chain uses TRBV4-2 and TRBJ2-2, with D maybe TRBD2 (7 bases). The V gene's germline CDR1 is LGHNA and CDR2 YNFKEQ. The CDR3 totals 15 residues. The ends were cut back, 1 base at V and 5 bases at J, with 11 bases in the middle. The CDR3 nucleotides read TGTGCCAGCAGCCAAGTGGGGGGGCGGACCGGGGAGCTGTTTTTT. Protein: CASSQVGGRTGELFF.

The chain employs TRBV28 and TRBJ1-5, with 7 bases matching TRBD1. V shed 5 bases, J shed 4 bases, and the junction held 8 bases outside the gene matches. The CDR3 extends over 15 amino acids. CDR1 and CDR2 (germline): MDHEN, SYDVKM. This chain's CDR3 is CASSDGTVHNQPQHF. CDR3 sequence (DNA): TGTGCCAGCAGTGACGGGACAGTGCATAATCAGCCCCAGCATTTT.

The V and J genes are TRBV19 and TRBJ2-1; tentative D call: TRBD2 (6 bases). This CDR3 is 15 amino acids long. With 7 bases removed from V and 9 bases from J, the gap between germline ends came to 22 bases. CDR1 is LNHDA and CDR2 is SQIVND in the germline V gene (reference sequence). CDR3 in DNA: TGTGCCAGTACCCAAAGCCTGACTAGTAGGTGTGAGCAGTTCTTC. This gives the protein CASTQSLTSRCEQFF. Together with reference TRBV19 and TRBJ2-1, the CDR3 gives the full variable domain: DGGITQSPKYLFRKEGQNVTLSCEQNLNHDAMYWYRQDPGQGLRLIYYSQIVNDFQKGDIAEGYSVSREKKESFPLTVTSAQKNPTAFYLCASTQSLTSRCEQFFGPGTRLTVL.

The chain has TRBV7-2 and TRBJ1-1; D gene unclear. In germline, CDR1 is SGHTA, CDR2 FQGNSA. The CDR3 length is 14 residues. Trimming cost V 1 base and J 4 bases, with 10 bases left between them. CDR3 residues: CASSLVDTVTEAFF. DNA for the CDR3: TGTGCCAGCAGCTTAGTCGATACAGTCACTGAAGCTTTCTTT.

CDR3 residues: CASSLRQDQETQYF. CDR3 bases: TGTGCCAGCAGCTTGCGTCAGGACCAAGAGACCCAGTACTTC. The genes are TRBV13 and TRBJ2-5; D gene unclear. The CDR3 runs to 14 residues. Trimming pared 3 bases from V and 0 bases from J, leaving 8 bases between. Germline-derived CDR1 and CDR2 are PRHDT and FYEKMQ (reference sequence).

The chain is built from TRBV28 and TRBJ2-7, with 7 bases aligning to TRBD2. The ends lost 6 bases at V and 2 bases at J; junction bases unmatched: 10. Germline CDR1 MDHEN, CDR2 SYDVKM. This CDR3 is 15 amino acids long. The CDR3 here is CASSVAGTTPYEQYF. The CDR3 DNA is TGTGCCAGCAGCGTAGCCGGGACTACTCCCTACGAGCAGTACTTC.

This clone qualifies as medium-sized. The chain combines TRBV19 with TRBJ2-7; D unresolved. The germline V and J ends were trimmed by 4 bases and 3 bases, with 4 bases remaining between them. CDR3 length equals 11 residues. Germline CDR1 is LNHDA and CDR2 is SQIVND (reference sequence). DNA of the CDR3: TGTGCCAGTAGTACAGGCTACGAGCAGTACTTC. Translating it yields CASSTGYEQYF.

The J gene is TRBJ1-6, the V gene TRBV4-1; D is unresolved. Trimming removed 1 base at V and 7 bases at J, with 11 bases between. This CDR3 is 15 amino acids long. From germline, CDR1 is MGHRA and CDR2 YSYEKL. CDR3 loop: CASSQGSGENSPLHF. The CDR3 nucleotides are TGCGCCAGCAGCCAAGGCTCTGGAGAGAATTCACCCCTCCACTTT.

The chain combines TRBV6-5 with TRBJ1-4, with 9 bases matching TRBD1. V shed 7 bases and J 7 bases; nucleotides not matched to a gene: 10. The CDR3 totals 15 residues. The germline V gene has CDR1 MNHEY and CDR2 SVGAGI. Written as DNA, the CDR3 is TGTGCCAGCAAGCCGGGACAGGGAGGGGGTGAAAAACTGTTTTTT. Its translation is CASKPGQGGGEKLFF.

The chain combines TRBV21-1 with TRBJ2-3; the D call in the table, TRBD2, was not verified against the DNA. TRBV21-1 is a documented pseudogene. The CDR3 is 16 residues long. DNA for the CDR3: TGTGCCAGCAGCATCGAAACTAGCGCGGAGGCAGATACGCAGTATTTT. Translating gives CASSIETSAEADTQYF.

This chain's CDR3 is CASSAGTGLSEAFF. The CDR3 DNA reads as TGTGCCAGCAGCGCGGGGACAGGGCTGTCTGAAGCTTTCTTT. The chain combines TRBV7-2 with TRBJ1-1; 9 bases are a match to TRBD1. This CDR3 has 14 amino acids. Trimming at V came to 5 bases and at J to 6 bases, leaving 7 bases not matched to a gene. Per the germline V gene, CDR1 is SGHTA and CDR2 is FQGNSA.

The CDR3 sequence: CASTSGQGQPQHF. The CDR3 region has the DNA TGTGCCAGCACCTCGGGACAGGGCCAGCCCCAGCATTTT. The V and J genes are TRBV7-2 and TRBJ1-5, with TRBD1 matching over 9 bases. CDR1 and CDR2 from the germline V gene are SGHTA and FQGNSA. V trimming: 7 bases; J trimming: 7 bases; junction bases outside the gene matches: 5. The CDR3 extends over 13 amino acids. The full variable domain, with the rest looked up from reference TRBV7-2 and TRBJ1-5, is GAGVSQSPSNKVTEKGKDVELRCDPISGHTALYWYRQSLGQGLEFLIYFQGNSAPDKSGLPSDRFSAERTGGSVSTLTIQRTQQEDSAVYLCASTSGQGQPQHFGDGTRLSIL.

The genes are TRBV5-1 and TRBJ1-6; 8 bases are shared with TRBD1. After removal of 0 bases from V and 6 bases from J, the junction contained 8 bases not matched to a gene. The germline gives CDR1 SGHRS, CDR2 YFSETQ. The CDR3 consists of 17 residues. This chain's CDR3 is CASSLGLGQEPNSPLHF. The CDR3 nucleotides read TGCGCCAGCAGCTTGGGATTGGGACAGGAACCTAATTCACCCCTCCACTTT.

This chain uses TRBV28 with TRBJ1-6, with no clear D. Trimming shortened V by 6 bases and J by 11 bases, and 11 bases separated the two germline ends. Germline V gene data show CDR1 as MDHEN and CDR2 as SYDVKM. The CDR3 loop spans 12 amino acids. Here the CDR3 reads CASSQRDTPLHF. The DNA of the CDR3 is TGTGCCAGCAGCCAAAGAGATACACCCCTCCACTTT.

This sequence joins TRBV10-3 and TRBJ2-1; D gene ambiguous. V was pared by 7 bases and J by 5 bases, with 6 bases between. Germline V gene lookup returns CDR1 ENHRY and CDR2 SYGVKD. This CDR3 contains 11 residues. The CDR3 nucleotides read TGTGCCATCAATTCCAACAATGAGCAGTTCTTC. Encoded protein: CAINSNNEQFF.

A word on this clone: An end of the junction does not agree with germline; a read error may underlie this. CDR3 DNA: TGTGCCAGCAGTTTAGCTGGGACAAACTATGGCTACACCTTC. Translation gives CASSLAGTNYGYTF. This chain connects TRBV13 to TRBJ1-2; weak D call: TRBD1 (6 bases). CDR3 length: 14 residues. Germline lookup yields CDR1 PRHDT and CDR2 FYEKMQ (reference sequence). Using reference TRBV13 and TRBJ1-2 for the parts outside the CDR3, the full variable domain is AAGVIQSPRHLIKEKRETATLKCYPIPRHDTVYWYQQGPGQDPQFLISFYEKMQSDKGSIPDRFSAQQFSDYHSELNMSSLELGDSALYFCASSLAGTNYGYTFGSGTRLTVV.

The chain uses TRBV18 and TRBJ1-1; D may be TRBD1 (6 bases). Germline CDR1 reads KGHSH; CDR2 reads LQKENI. V was pared by 2 bases and J by 4 bases, with 17 bases between. This CDR3 contains 16 residues. This chain's CDR3 is CASSPNREVWVTEAFF. CDR3 bases: TGTGCCAGCTCACCAAACAGGGAAGTTTGGGTCACTGAAGCTTTCTTT.

The V gene is TRBV5-1, the J gene TRBJ2-2; the match to TRBD2 covers 8 bases. The CDR3 has 17 residues. Germline trimming cut 4 bases from V and 0 bases from J; bases unmatched to any gene: 8. CDR1 is SGHRS, CDR2 YFSETQ, per germline. The CDR3 DNA sequence: TGCGCCAGCAGCCCCCTTAGCGGGAATCCGAACACCGGGGAGCTGTTTTTT. Residues: CASSPLSGNPNTGELFF.

CDR3 DNA: TGTGCCAGTAGTATGGTCGGAGCCTACGAGCAGTACTTC. Its protein is CASSMVGAYEQYF. V usage is TRBV19 and J usage is TRBJ2-7; D gene unclear. The germline gives CDR1 LNHDA, CDR2 SQIVND (reference sequence). Trimming removed 3 bases at V and 2 bases at J, with 8 bases between. The CDR3 spans 13 residues.